The 17 T cell receptor beta chains presented below share a single source sample, sequenced in a study of cytomegalovirus exposure and HLA in healthy donors. PCR amplification relied on 60 Vbeta primers (plus 13 Jbeta primers). Clones were sequenced by immunoSEQ multiplex PCR, and TCRdb holds only the in-frame ones, with some missing. In the table there are 240,000 or so clones, around 80% of which are singletons. Sequencing used PBMCs. Every receptor here comes from a woman between 40 and 55 years old in good health and CMV-seropositive.

This clone appeared a few times. The chain carries TRBV4-2 and TRBJ2-1; D not resolved. CDR3 length: 12 residues. V shed 4 bases and J shed 15 bases, with 16 bases lying between them. Germline V gives CDR1 LGHNA, CDR2 YNFKEQ. The CDR3 loop is CASSLKDSSRFF. For the CDR3, the DNA is TGTGCCAGCAGCCTTAAAGACTCATCCCGGTTCTTC.

The chain is built from TRBV28 and TRBJ1-1; D is unresolved. The CDR3 length is 13 residues. The V end lost 6 bases, the J end lost 7 bases, and 15 bases lay between the germline ends. Looked up from germline, CDR1 is MDHEN and CDR2 is SYDVKM. The CDR3 protein is CASRGGIMGEAFF. As DNA, the CDR3 is TGTGCCAGCAGGGGAGGGATTATGGGTGAAGCTTTCTTT.

DNA for the CDR3: TGTGCTAGTGGTTTCTCATTTACTCCGGGACAGAAAAAGTATCAGCCCCAGCATTTT. This gives the protein CASGFSFTPGQKKYQPQHF. The V gene is TRBV12-5, the J gene TRBJ1-5; 7 nucleotides match TRBD1. Per the germline V gene, CDR1 is LGHNT and CDR2 is FRNRAP. The CDR3 is made up of 19 amino acids. The ends lost 3 bases at V and 5 bases at J; junction bases unmatched: 19.

V gene TRBV5-4 combines with J gene TRBJ2-5; the D gene is possibly TRBD1 (5 bases). Germline lookup yields CDR1 SGHNT and CDR2 YYREEE (reference sequence). Trimming shortened V by 2 bases and J by 2 bases, and 7 bases separated the two germline ends. This CDR3 comprises 13 residues. CDR3 sequence (DNA): TGTGCCAGCAGCTTAAAGGGGCAAGAGACCCAGTACTTC. Its translation: CASSLKGQETQYF. The variable domain in full, completed from reference TRBV5-4 and TRBJ2-5, reads ETGVTQSPTHLIKTRGQQVTLRCSSQSGHNTVSWYQQALGQGPQFIFQYYREEENGRGNFPPRFSGLQFPNYSSELNVNALELDDSALYLCASSLKGQETQYFGPGTRLLVL.

This clone has just a few counts. The chain employs TRBV14 and TRBJ1-1; D is unresolved. V lost 4 bases and J lost 5, with 5 bases in between. Germline V gene sequence: CDR1 SGHDN, CDR2 FVKESK. The CDR3 sequence is 11 residues long. CDR3 in amino acids: CASSPLTEAFF. The CDR3 DNA sequence: TGTGCCAGCAGCCCTTTGACTGAAGCTTTCTTT.

The chain recombines TRBV5-1 with TRBJ1-1; D might be TRBD1 (6 bases). CDR3 length: 15 amino acids. The ends were cut back, 4 bases at V and 4 bases at J, with 17 bases in the middle. Looked up from germline, CDR1 is SGHRS and CDR2 is YFSETQ. This chain's CDR3 is CASSPVTGRGTEAFF. DNA of the CDR3: TGCGCCAGCAGCCCTGTTACAGGGAGGGGCACTGAAGCTTTCTTT.

This chain joins TRBV6-1 and TRBJ1-1, with D possibly matching TRBD1 (6 bases). With 11 bases removed from V and 2 bases from J, the gap between germline ends came to 21 bases. The CDR3 sequence is 15 residues long. Per germline, CDR1 MNHNS and CDR2 SASEGT. The CDR3 nucleotides are TGTGCCGGGACGCCCAAGACAGGAGGAAACACTGAAGCTTTCTTT. This gives the protein CAGTPKTGGNTEAFF.

This clone has a single count. The chain recombines TRBV19 with TRBJ2-3, with unresolved D. V gave up 10 bases and J gave up 2 bases, with 7 bases separating them. Germline lookup yields CDR1 LNHDA and CDR2 SQIVND (reference sequence). The CDR3 totals 11 residues. CDR3: CATTHTDTQYF. CDR3 sequence (DNA): TGTGCCACCACACACACAGATACGCAGTATTTT.

The genes are TRBV10-2 and TRBJ2-7; D gene uncertain. This CDR3 comprises 11 residues. Germline CDR1 WSHSY, CDR2 SAAADI. Trimming removed 3 bases from V and 7 bases from J, with 7 bases in between. CDR3 region: CASSDSSEQYF. CDR3 nucleotides: TGCGCCAGCAGTGACTCCAGTGAGCAGTACTTC.

The chain combines TRBV7-9 with TRBJ2-1; 14 nucleotides agree with TRBD2. This CDR3 is built from 14 residues. CDR1 is SEHNR and CDR2 is FQNEAQ in the germline V gene (reference sequence). Trimming at V came to 8 bases and at J to 8 bases, leaving 5 bases not matched to a gene. CDR3 DNA: TGTGCCAGCGGGACTAGCGGGAGATTCTATGAGCAGTTCTTC. It is translated as CASGTSGRFYEQFF.

This clone appeared a few times. The chain joins TRBV9 to TRBJ2-2; D might be TRBD1 (6 bases). The V gene's germline CDR1 is SGDLS and CDR2 YYNGEE. Between the trimmed V and J ends, which lost 0 bases and 6 bases, there was a span of 9 bases. CDR3 length: 14 amino acids. The DNA for the CDR3 is TGTGCCAGCAGCGTAGCAGGGGTGCCCGGGGAGCTGTTTTTT. Encoded protein: CASSVAGVPGELFF.

The chain employs TRBV14 and TRBJ1-2; 8 nucleotides line up with TRBD1. Germline CDR1 reads SGHDN; CDR2 reads FVKESK. V shed 3 bases and J 4 bases; nucleotides not matched to a gene: 7. The CDR3 totals 15 residues. CDR3 loop: CASSHQDRGGYGYTF. The CDR3 bases are TGTGCCAGCAGCCACCAAGACAGGGGAGGCTATGGCTACACCTTC.

The V and J genes are TRBV6-5 and TRBJ2-7; 8 positions agree with TRBD2. J was trimmed by 7 bases and V by 6 bases; bases with no gene match: 5. The CDR3 length is 12 residues. The germline V gene has CDR1 MNHEY and CDR2 SVGAGI. CDR3 in amino acids: CASSPGGGEQYF. The DNA of the CDR3 is TGTGCCAGCAGCCCGGGGGGGGGTGAGCAGTACTTC.

The chain links TRBV29-1 to TRBJ2-7; 11 bases line up with TRBD2. The germline V gene encodes CDR1 SQVTM and CDR2 ANQGSEA. J gave up 5 bases and V 3 bases, and 6 bases lay outside the gene matches. The CDR3 spans 14 residues. CDR3 DNA: TGCAGCGTTGAGGCTAGCGGGAGGTTTAACGAGCAGTACTTC. Translated: CSVEASGRFNEQYF.

The chain has TRBV13 and TRBJ2-3; TRBD2 matches 11 bases. Germline V gene data show CDR1 as PRHDT and CDR2 as FYEKMQ (reference sequence). The V gene end was trimmed by 4 bases and the J gene end by 4 bases; junction bases not matched to a gene: 7. CDR3 size: 16 residues. The DNA for the CDR3 is TGTGCCAGCAGCTACCTGGGACTAGCGGCTGCAGATACGCAGTATTTT. Protein product: CASSYLGLAAADTQYF.

This rearrangement joins TRBV28 to TRBJ2-2; possibly TRBD1 for D (6 bases). V lost 8 bases and J lost 0, with 13 bases in between. CDR1 is MDHEN and CDR2 is SYDVKM in the germline V gene. The CDR3 has 15 residues. The CDR3 region has the DNA TGTGCCAGCCTACAAGCAGGGGCGAACACCGGGGAGCTGTTTTTT. It codes for CASLQAGANTGELFF.

The rearrangement uses TRBV6-5 and TRBJ1-1; a possible D gene is TRBD1 (6 bases). The germline V gene has CDR1 MNHEY and CDR2 SVGAGI. The CDR3 is made up of 15 amino acids. Trimming removed 2 bases from V and 2 bases from J, with 12 bases in between. Here the CDR3 DNA reads TGTGCCAGCAGTTACGACGCAGGGGCCAACACTGAAGCTTTCTTT. This encodes CASSYDAGANTEAFF.